The sequence of this TCR beta chain was determined in a study of OX40 agonist ivuxolimab in advanced cancers. Overall study findings and caveats: The expanded peripheral T cells' antigen specificity was not determined. Fewer expanded clones were found on average in CD4+ than in CD8+ T cells. Among the lowest peripheral clonal expansion occurred in 0.1-3.0 mg/kg partial responders.

As regards this clone: Its cognate antigen is unknown.

TCRdb keeps only in-frame clones here, not all; method: immunoSEQ multiplex PCR. The table lists about 64,000 clones, around 80% of them singletons. The sample was CD4+ or CD8+ T cells sorted from blood, taken in a trial of the OX40 agonist ivuxolimab. This TCR was sampled from an adult with an advanced solid tumor such as melanoma, head and neck, liver or kidney cancer.

The CDR3 is CGVGQGSISYTF. The CDR3 coding sequence is TGTGGGGTGGGACAGGGGTCTATTAGCTACACCTTC. The rearrangement joins TRBV6-5 to TRBJ1-2; 10 nucleotides line up with TRBD1. The CDR3 contains 12 residues. Germline V gives CDR1 MNHEY, CDR2 SVGAGI.